Listed here is a single T cell receptor (beta chain). These data come from a study of shared T cell receptors in the human thymus. The germline CDR1 and CDR2 sequences are SGHVS and FQNEAQ. This CDR3 is 14 amino acids long. V was cut by 5 bases and J by 1 base, with 11 bases left in between. This table comes from immunoSEQ multiplex PCR, and its TCRdb copy is limited to in-frame clones, with some not included. The sample has about 610,000 clones, roughly 88% seen once. This sample also belongs to another study, concerning human thymus T cells. Per that paper: Thymic and blood repertoires seemed to favor certain V and J genes.

The rearrangement links TRBV7-8 to TRBJ2-5, with D possibly matching TRBD2 (6 bases). This TCR was sampled from a boy less than two years old with a congenital heart defect. The material sequenced was thymocytes. CDR3 sequence reads: CASSPSSAQETQYF. The CDR3 DNA sequence: TGTGCCAGCAGCCCCTCTAGCGCCCAAGAGACCCAGTACTTC.